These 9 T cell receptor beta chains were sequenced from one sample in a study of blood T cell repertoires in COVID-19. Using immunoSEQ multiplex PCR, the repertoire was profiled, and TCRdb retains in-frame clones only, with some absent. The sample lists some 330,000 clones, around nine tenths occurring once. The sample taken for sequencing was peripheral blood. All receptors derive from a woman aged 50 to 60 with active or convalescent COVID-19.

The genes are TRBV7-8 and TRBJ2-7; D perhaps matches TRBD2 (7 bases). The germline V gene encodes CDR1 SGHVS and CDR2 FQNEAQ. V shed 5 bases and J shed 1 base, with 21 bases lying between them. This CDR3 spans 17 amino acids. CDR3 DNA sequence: TGTGCCAGCAGCCTTGGGAGGGACACTCCATTTTCCTACGAGCAGTACTTC. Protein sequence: CASSLGRDTPFSYEQYF.

The CDR3 DNA follows: TGTGCCATCAGTGAACGGGGGTTGGGCACAGATACGCAGTATTTT. The encoded protein is CAISERGLGTDTQYF. The gene calls are TRBV10-3 and TRBJ2-3; D may be TRBD2 (6 bases). The germline gives CDR1 ENHRY, CDR2 SYGVKD. Trimming pared 3 bases from V and 1 base from J, leaving 11 bases between. This CDR3 region has 15 residues.

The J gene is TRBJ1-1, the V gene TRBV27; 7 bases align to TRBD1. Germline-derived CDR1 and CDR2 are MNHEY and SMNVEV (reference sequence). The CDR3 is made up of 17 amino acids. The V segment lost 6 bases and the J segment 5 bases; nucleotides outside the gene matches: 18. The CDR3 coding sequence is TGTGCCAGCAGCCATCTAACAGGGGCCGCGGGTCCTACTGAAGCTTTCTTT. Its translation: CASSHLTGAAGPTEAFF.

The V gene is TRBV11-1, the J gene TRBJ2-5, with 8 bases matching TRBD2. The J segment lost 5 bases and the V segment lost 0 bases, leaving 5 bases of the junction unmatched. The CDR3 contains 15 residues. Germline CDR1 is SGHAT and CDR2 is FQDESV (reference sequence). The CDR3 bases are TGTGCCAGCAGCTTAGCGGGACTAGAAAGCGAGACCCAGTACTTC. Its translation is CASSLAGLESETQYF.

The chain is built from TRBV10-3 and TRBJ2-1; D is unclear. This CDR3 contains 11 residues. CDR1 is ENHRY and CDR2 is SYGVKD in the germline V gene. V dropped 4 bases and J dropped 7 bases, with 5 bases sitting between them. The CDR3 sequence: CAISVQNEQFF. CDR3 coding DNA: TGTGCCATCAGTGTACAGAATGAGCAGTTCTTC.

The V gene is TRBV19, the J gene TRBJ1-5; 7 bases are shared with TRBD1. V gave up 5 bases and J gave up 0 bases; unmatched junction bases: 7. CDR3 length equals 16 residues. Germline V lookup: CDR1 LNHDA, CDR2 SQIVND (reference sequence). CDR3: CASSLATGNSNQPQHF. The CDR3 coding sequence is TGTGCCAGTAGTTTAGCGACAGGGAATAGCAATCAGCCCCAGCATTTT. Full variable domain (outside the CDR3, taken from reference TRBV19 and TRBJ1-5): DGGITQSPKYLFRKEGQNVTLSCEQNLNHDAMYWYRQDPGQGLRLIYYSQIVNDFQKGDIAEGYSVSREKKESFPLTVTSAQKNPTAFYLCASSLATGNSNQPQHFGDGTRLSIL.

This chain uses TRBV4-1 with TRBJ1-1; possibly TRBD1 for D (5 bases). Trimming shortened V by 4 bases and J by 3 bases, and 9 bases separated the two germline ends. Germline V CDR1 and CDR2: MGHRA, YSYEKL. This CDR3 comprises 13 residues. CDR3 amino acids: CASSPWGDTEAFF. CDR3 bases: TGCGCCAGCAGCCCGTGGGGGGACACTGAAGCTTTCTTT.

As DNA, the CDR3 is TGTGCCAGCAGTGAACCTTCCCAGGTTGAAGCTTTCTTT. Its translation: CASSEPSQVEAFF. V is TRBV25-1 and J is TRBJ1-1, with unresolved D. The CDR3 contains 13 residues. Germline-derived CDR1 and CDR2 are MGHDK and SYGVNS. Trimming removed 2 bases at V and 7 bases at J, with 11 bases between. Complete variable domain (other parts from reference TRBV25-1 and TRBJ1-1): EADIYQTPRYLVIGTGKKITLECSQTMGHDKMYWYQQDPGMELHLIHYSYGVNSTEKGDLSSESTVSRIRTEHFPLTLESARPSHTSQYLCASSEPSQVEAFFGQGTRLTVV.

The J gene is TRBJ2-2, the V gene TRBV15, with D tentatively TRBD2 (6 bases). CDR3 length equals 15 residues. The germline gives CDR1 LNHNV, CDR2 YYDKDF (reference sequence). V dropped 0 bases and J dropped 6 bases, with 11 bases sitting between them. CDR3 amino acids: CATSRERGRSGELFF. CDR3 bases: TGTGCCACCAGCAGAGAGAGAGGGAGGTCCGGGGAGCTGTTTTTT.